These 14 T cell receptor beta chains were sequenced from one sample in a study of blood T cell repertoires in COVID-19. Here immunoSEQ multiplex PCR was the method, and the copy in TCRdb shows in-frame clones only, minus some. The data contain more than 65,000 clones, 82% of them seen just once; the ten biggest clones take up approximately 7%. Material: peripheral blood. The receptors originated from a human donor in a cohort sampled during active COVID-19.

The chain recombines TRBV18 with TRBJ1-1; no clear D. V was trimmed by 3 bases and J by 8 bases, leaving 7 bases between them. The CDR3 sequence is 11 residues long. CDR1 and CDR2 (germline): KGHSH, LQKENI. CDR3 in DNA: TGTGCCAGCTCACCTGAACAGGAAGCTTTCTTT. Amino acids: CASSPEQEAFF.

V usage is TRBV7-2 and J usage is TRBJ1-1, with D perhaps matching TRBD1 (5 bases). CDR1 and CDR2 (germline): SGHTA, FQGNSA. This CDR3 has 14 residues. Trimming shortened V by 5 bases and J by 4 bases, and 14 bases separated the two germline ends. CDR3 amino acids: CASSVDSLSTEAFF. The CDR3 DNA reads TGTGCCAGCAGCGTCGACAGTTTGAGCACTGAAGCTTTCTTT.

The rearrangement links TRBV6-2 or TRBV6-3 to TRBJ2-5; 9 nucleotides agree with TRBD1. J was trimmed by 4 bases and V by 6 bases; bases with no gene match: 3. The length of the CDR3 is 13 residues. Per the germline V gene, CDR1 is MNHEY and CDR2 is SVGEGT. The DNA of the CDR3 is TGTGCCAGCAGCGGACAGGGGAGAGAGACCCAGTACTTC. Its translation: CASSGQGRETQYF.

This chain links TRBV5-1 with TRBJ2-7, with D possibly being TRBD1 (6 bases). Germline V CDR1 and CDR2: SGHRS, YFSETQ. Trimming pared 1 base from V and 1 base from J, leaving 12 bases between. The CDR3 runs to 15 residues. The CDR3: CASSLRQGSSYEQYF. CDR3 DNA sequence: TGCGCCAGCAGCTTGAGGCAGGGGTCTTCCTACGAGCAGTACTTC. Combining the CDR3 with reference TRBV5-1 and TRBJ2-7 gives the whole variable domain KAGVTQTPRYLIKTRGQQVTLSCSPISGHRSVSWYQQTPGQGLQFLFEYFSETQRNKGNFPGRFSGRQFSNSRSEMNVSTLELGDSALYLCASSLRQGSSYEQYFGPGTRLTVT.

The rearrangement links TRBV5-6 to TRBJ2-5, with D possibly matching TRBD1 (5 bases). This CDR3 is 13 amino acids long. Germline CDR1 SGHDT, CDR2 YYEEEE. V lost 7 bases and J lost 5, with 15 bases in between. The CDR3 loop reads CASYSWSGETQYF. CDR3 DNA: TGTGCCAGCTACTCCTGGTCAGGGGAGACCCAGTACTTC. Full variable domain (remainder filled in from reference TRBV5-6 and TRBJ2-5): DAGVTQSPTHLIKTRGQQVTLRCSPKSGHDTVSWYQQALGQGPQFIFQYYEEEERQRGNFPDRFSGHQFPNYSSELNVNALLLGDSALYLCASYSWSGETQYFGPGTRLLVL.

V gene TRBV29-1 combines with J gene TRBJ1-1; no reliable D call. V lost 0 bases to trimming and J lost 1 base, with 6 bases between them. Germline values: CDR1 SQVTM, CDR2 ANQGSEA. The CDR3 spans 13 residues. This CDR3 is CSVEENRNTEAFF. CDR3 in DNA: TGCAGCGTTGAAGAGAACAGGAACACTGAAGCTTTCTTT.

V and J are TRBV7-3 and TRBJ1-2; TRBD1 agrees at 8 bases. With V trimmed by 5 bases and J by 8 bases, 4 bases remained unmatched. The length of the CDR3 is 12 residues. CDR1 and CDR2 (germline): SGHTA, FQGTGA. CDR3 loop: CASSETGGGYTF. The DNA for the CDR3 is TGTGCCAGCAGCGAAACAGGGGGAGGCTACACCTTC.

V gene TRBV29-1 combines with J gene TRBJ1-4; TRBD1 might be the D (5 bases). CDR1 and CDR2 from the germline V gene are SQVTM and ANQGSEA. V was trimmed by 4 bases and J by 8 bases, leaving 20 bases between them. The CDR3 covers 15 residues. As DNA, the CDR3 is TGCAGCGTTGCCCTGGGGTTAGCAGGGCGGGAAAAACTGTTTTTT. It yields the protein CSVALGLAGREKLFF.

The chain has TRBV6-6 and TRBJ1-2, with D maybe TRBD1 (6 bases). V was trimmed by 2 bases and J by 6 bases, leaving 19 bases between them. This CDR3 has 16 amino acids. From germline, CDR1 is MNHNY and CDR2 SVGAGI (reference sequence). DNA of the CDR3: TGTGCCAGCAGTTACATCTCGTCGGCAGGGGAAAATGGCTACACCTTC. Translated: CASSYISSAGENGYTF.

This clone was seen a single time. The DNA for the CDR3 is TGCGCCAGCAGCTTCTCCGGACAGGTGGCCTACGAGCAGTACTTC. Translated, it gives CASSFSGQVAYEQYF. The genes are TRBV5-1 and TRBJ2-7, with TRBD1 matching over 7 bases. The CDR3 has 15 residues. The junction had 7 bases not matched to a gene; V was cut back by 2 bases and J by 2 bases. Germline V gene lookup returns CDR1 SGHRS and CDR2 YFSETQ.

The CDR3 bases are TGTGCCAGCAGCTTAGAGGGTAGGGGCAGGGAGACCCAGTACTTC. Its translation: CASSLEGRGRETQYF. The V and J genes are TRBV11-2 and TRBJ2-5, with a possible D match to TRBD1 (5 bases). Germline assignment: CDR1 SGHAT and CDR2 FQNNGV. This CDR3 is built from 15 residues. The V and J ends lost 0 bases and 5 bases respectively, with 13 bases between them.

The chain recombines TRBV15 with TRBJ2-7, with 9 bases that match TRBD1. The CDR3 extends over 13 amino acids. V trimming: 4 bases; J trimming: 3 bases; junction bases outside the gene matches: 1. Germline V gene lookup returns CDR1 LNHNV and CDR2 YYDKDF (reference sequence). The DNA for the CDR3 is TGTGCCACCAGCATGGGACAGGGCTACGAGCAGTACTTC. This codes for CATSMGQGYEQYF.

This clone was seen once. This chain uses TRBV18 with TRBJ2-7; the match to TRBD1 covers 9 bases. V trimming: 2 bases; J trimming: 2 bases; junction bases outside the gene matches: 7. The CDR3 is 16 residues long. The germline CDR1 and CDR2 sequences are KGHSH and LQKENI. This CDR3 is CASSPTGGFRTYEQYF. CDR3 in DNA: TGTGCCAGCTCACCAACAGGGGGCTTTCGTACCTACGAGCAGTACTTC.

The chain carries TRBV6-2 or TRBV6-3 and TRBJ1-5; a possible D gene is TRBD1 (6 bases). V was cut by 2 bases and J by 4 bases, with 12 bases left in between. Germline V gives CDR1 MNHEY, CDR2 SVGEGT. This CDR3 comprises 15 residues. CDR3 nucleotides: TGTGCCAGCAGTTACCGACAGGCGAGAAATCAGCCCCAGCATTTT. Translating gives CASSYRQARNQPQHF.